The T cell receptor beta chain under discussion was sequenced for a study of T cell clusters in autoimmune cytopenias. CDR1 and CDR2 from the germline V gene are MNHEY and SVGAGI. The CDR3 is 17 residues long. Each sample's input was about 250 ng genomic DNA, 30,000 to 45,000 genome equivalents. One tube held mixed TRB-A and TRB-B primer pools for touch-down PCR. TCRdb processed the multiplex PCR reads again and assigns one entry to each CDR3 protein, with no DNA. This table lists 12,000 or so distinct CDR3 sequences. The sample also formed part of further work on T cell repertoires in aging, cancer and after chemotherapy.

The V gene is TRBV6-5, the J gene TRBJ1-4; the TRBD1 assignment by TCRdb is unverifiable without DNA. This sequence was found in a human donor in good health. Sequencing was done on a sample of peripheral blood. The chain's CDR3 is CASSYGRPTGGYEKLFF.